The source of this TCR beta chain is a study of blood T cell repertoires in COVID-19. Study-level background: PBMCs, B-cell-depleted T cells, or T cells provided the cDNA or gDNA that made up the material.

Germline V gene data show CDR1 as SGHVS and CDR2 as FQNEAQ. V was trimmed by 1 base and J by 0 bases, leaving 10 bases between them. CDR3 length: 16 amino acids. Profiled with immunoSEQ multiplex PCR; TCRdb holds only in-frame clones, not every one. This sample yields tens of thousands of clones, of which about 77% are seen a single time; about 6% belongs to the top ten. This clonotype was obtained from a man aged 65-85 years with COVID-19, enrolled during active disease. The sequenced sample consisted of peripheral blood. V and J are TRBV7-8 and TRBJ1-3; D is uncertain. The CDR3 sequence is CASSLGGRLSGNTIYF. Here the CDR3 DNA reads TGTGCCAGCAGCTTAGGTGGCAGACTCTCTGGAAACACCATATATTTT.